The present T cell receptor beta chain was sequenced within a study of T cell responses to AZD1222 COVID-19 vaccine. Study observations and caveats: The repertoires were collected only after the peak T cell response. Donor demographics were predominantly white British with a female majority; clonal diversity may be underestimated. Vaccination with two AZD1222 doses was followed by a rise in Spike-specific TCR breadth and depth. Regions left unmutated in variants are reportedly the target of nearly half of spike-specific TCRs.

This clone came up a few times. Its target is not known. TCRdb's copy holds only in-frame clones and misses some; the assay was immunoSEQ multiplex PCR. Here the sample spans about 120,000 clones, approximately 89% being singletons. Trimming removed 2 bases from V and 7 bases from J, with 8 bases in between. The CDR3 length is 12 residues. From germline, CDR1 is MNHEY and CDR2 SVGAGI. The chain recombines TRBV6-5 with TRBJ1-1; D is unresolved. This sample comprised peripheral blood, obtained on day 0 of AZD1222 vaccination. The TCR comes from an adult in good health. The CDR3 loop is CASSYLNGEAFF. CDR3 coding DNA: TGTGCCAGCAGTTACCTGAATGGTGAAGCTTTCTTT.